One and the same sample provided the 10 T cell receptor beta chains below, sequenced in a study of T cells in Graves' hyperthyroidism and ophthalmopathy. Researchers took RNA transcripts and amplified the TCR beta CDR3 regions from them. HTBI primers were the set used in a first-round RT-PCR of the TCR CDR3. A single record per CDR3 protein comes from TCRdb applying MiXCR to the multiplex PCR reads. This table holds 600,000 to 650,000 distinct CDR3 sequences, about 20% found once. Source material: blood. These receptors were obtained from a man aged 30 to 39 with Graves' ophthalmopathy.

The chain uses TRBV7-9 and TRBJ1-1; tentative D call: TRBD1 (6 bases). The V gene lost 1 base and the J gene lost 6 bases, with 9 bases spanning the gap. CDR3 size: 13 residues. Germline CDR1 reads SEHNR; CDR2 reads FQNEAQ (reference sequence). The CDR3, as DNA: TGTGCCAGCAGCTTAGAGGGGGGCGCTGAAGCTTTCTTT. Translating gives CASSLEGGAEAFF.

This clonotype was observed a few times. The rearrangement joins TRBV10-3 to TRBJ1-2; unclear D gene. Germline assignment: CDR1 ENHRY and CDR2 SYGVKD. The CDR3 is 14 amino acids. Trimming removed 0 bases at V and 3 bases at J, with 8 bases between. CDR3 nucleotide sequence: TGTGCCATCAGTGAGTCAACAAGGCACTATGGCTACACCTTC. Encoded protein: CAISESTRHYGYTF.

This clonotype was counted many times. The CDR3 sequence: CASSTGTSGPPTDTQYF. CDR3 DNA: TGTGCCAGCAGCACGGGGACTAGCGGGCCCCCCACAGATACGCAGTATTTT. The rearrangement uses TRBV6-1 and TRBJ2-3; 12 bases are shared with TRBD2. Germline V gives CDR1 MNHNS, CDR2 SASEGT. Trimming cost V 6 bases and J 2 bases; bases outside gene matches: 9. The CDR3 contains 17 residues.

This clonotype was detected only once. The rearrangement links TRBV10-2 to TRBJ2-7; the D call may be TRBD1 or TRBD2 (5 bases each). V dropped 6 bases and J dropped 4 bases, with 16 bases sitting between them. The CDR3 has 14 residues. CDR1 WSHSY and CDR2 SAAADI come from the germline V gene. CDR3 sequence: CASSAGTTYYEQYF. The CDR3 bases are TGCGCCAGCAGCGCCGGGACGACCTATTACGAGCAGTACTTC.

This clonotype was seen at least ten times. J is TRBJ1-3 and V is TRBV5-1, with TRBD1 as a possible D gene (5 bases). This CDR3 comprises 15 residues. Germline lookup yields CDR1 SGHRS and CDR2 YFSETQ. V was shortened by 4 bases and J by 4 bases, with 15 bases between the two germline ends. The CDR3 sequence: CASSPGPMGGNTIYF. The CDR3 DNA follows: TGCGCCAGCAGCCCGGGACCGATGGGAGGAAACACCATATATTTT.

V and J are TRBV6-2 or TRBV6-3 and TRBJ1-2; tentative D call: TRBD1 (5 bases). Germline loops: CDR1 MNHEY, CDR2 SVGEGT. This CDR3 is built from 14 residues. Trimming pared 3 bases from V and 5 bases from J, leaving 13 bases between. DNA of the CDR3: TGTGCCAGCAGTTATGGGGGAATCGCGTATGGCTACACCTTC. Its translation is CASSYGGIAYGYTF.

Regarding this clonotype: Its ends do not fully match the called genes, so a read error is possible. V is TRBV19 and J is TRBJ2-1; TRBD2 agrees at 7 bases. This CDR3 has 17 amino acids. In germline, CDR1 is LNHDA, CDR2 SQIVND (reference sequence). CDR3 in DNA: TGTGCCAATAGTATAGATCAGTTAGCGGGTACCTACAATGAGCAGTTCTTC. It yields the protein CANSIDQLAGTYNEQFF.

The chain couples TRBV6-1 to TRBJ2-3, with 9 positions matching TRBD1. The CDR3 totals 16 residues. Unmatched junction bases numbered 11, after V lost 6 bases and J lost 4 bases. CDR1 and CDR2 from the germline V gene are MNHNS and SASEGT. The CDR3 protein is CASRRPGTGSADTQYF. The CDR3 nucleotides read TGTGCCAGCAGACGTCCCGGGACAGGGTCGGCAGATACGCAGTATTTT.

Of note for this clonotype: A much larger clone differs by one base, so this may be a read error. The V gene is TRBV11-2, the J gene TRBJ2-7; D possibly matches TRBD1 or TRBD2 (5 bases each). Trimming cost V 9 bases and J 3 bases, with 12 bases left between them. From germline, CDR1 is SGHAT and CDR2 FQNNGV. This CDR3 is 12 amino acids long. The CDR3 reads CASTEGFYEQYF. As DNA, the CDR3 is TGTGCCAGTACCGAGGGGTTCTACGAGCAGTACTTC.

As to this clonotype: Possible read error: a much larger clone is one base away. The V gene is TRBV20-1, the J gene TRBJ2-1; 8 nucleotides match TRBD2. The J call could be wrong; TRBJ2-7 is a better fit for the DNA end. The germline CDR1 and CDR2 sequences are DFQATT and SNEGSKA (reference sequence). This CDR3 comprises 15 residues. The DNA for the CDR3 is TGCAGTGCCCCCAAGCGGGAGTCGTCCTACAATGAGCAGTACTTC. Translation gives CSAPKRESSYNEQYF.